The 21 T cell receptor beta chains reported below all come from one sample, sequenced in a study of PD-1 blockade in classical Hodgkin lymphoma. Time point specified: cycle 4 day 1 (C4D1), after less than seven weeks of nivolumab. Each of the patients experienced relapse following autologous stem cell transplantation, and their brentuximab vedotin exposure differed. The table came from immunoSEQ multiplex PCR; TCRdb's copy has only in-frame clones and leaves some out. The sample contains 96,000 or so clones, approximately 94% of which appear only once. This sample comprised peripheral blood mononuclear cells (PBMCs), obtained before the fourth cycle of nivolumab. The receptors were sampled from a human donor with classical Hodgkin lymphoma.

This chain links TRBV2 with TRBJ2-7, with unresolved D. Germline CDR1 reads SNHLY; CDR2 reads FYNNEI. The CDR3 sequence is 13 residues long. Trimming removed 2 bases at V and 2 bases at J, with 7 bases between. The CDR3 DNA follows: TGTGCCAGCAGTGAAAACAGTCCCTACGAGCAGTACTTC. Translated: CASSENSPYEQYF. Full variable domain (missing parts from reference TRBV2 and TRBJ2-7): EPEVTQTPSHQVTQMGQEVILRCVPISNHLYFYWYRQILGQKVEFLVSFYNNEISEKSEIFDDQFSVERPDGSNFTLKIRSTKLEDSAMYFCASSENSPYEQYFGPGTRLTVT.

This chain links TRBV6-1 with TRBJ1-2, with D unclear. Looked up from germline, CDR1 is MNHNS and CDR2 is SASEGT. V dropped 6 bases and J dropped 0 bases, with 11 bases sitting between them. This CDR3 has 14 amino acids. CDR3 in amino acids: CASRLGPANYGYTF. In DNA, the CDR3 is TGTGCCAGCAGGTTAGGTCCTGCTAACTATGGCTACACCTTC.

CDR3 sequence: CASSIRARGTEAFF. The DNA for the CDR3 is TGTGCCAGTAGTATCCGGGCGAGGGGCACTGAAGCTTTCTTT. The genes are TRBV19 and TRBJ1-1; D possibly corresponds to TRBD1 (5 bases). The CDR3 runs to 14 residues. Per germline, CDR1 LNHDA and CDR2 SQIVND (reference sequence). The V end lost 3 bases, the J end lost 4 bases, and 12 bases lay between the germline ends.

V is TRBV19 and J is TRBJ1-5; D is ambiguous. V lost 3 bases to trimming and J lost 5 bases, with 17 bases between them. Germline loops: CDR1 LNHDA, CDR2 SQIVND (reference sequence). This CDR3 is 16 amino acids long. CDR3 sequence (DNA): TGTGCCAGTAGTATTTTCACTGTACTCAATTATCAGCCCCAGCATTTT. Encoded protein: CASSIFTVLNYQPQHF.

V and J are TRBV15 and TRBJ1-1; D ambiguous. V dropped 11 bases and J dropped 12 bases, with 10 bases sitting between them. CDR1 and CDR2 (germline): LNHNV, YYDKDF (reference sequence). This CDR3 has 8 amino acids. CDR3 in DNA: TGTGCCGCTGGTAGAACTTTCTTT. Its translation is CAAGRTFF.

The chain recombines TRBV27 with TRBJ1-5, with D possibly TRBD1 on 5 matching bases. Germline V gene sequence: CDR1 MNHEY, CDR2 SMNVEV (reference sequence). V was pared by 6 bases and J by 2 bases, with 11 bases between. The CDR3 is 14 amino acids. CDR3: CASRGGWGNQPQHF. The CDR3 region has the DNA TGTGCCAGCAGGGGGGGATGGGGCAATCAGCCCCAGCATTTT.

The chain combines TRBV7-9 with TRBJ2-2; D is unclear. V lost 3 bases, J lost 7 bases, and 12 bases lay in between. The CDR3 extends over 14 amino acids. Per the germline V gene, CDR1 is SEHNR and CDR2 is FQNEAQ (reference sequence). CDR3 DNA sequence: TGTGCCAGCAGCTTGACACGATCCGTCGGGGAGCTGTTTTTT. This translates into CASSLTRSVGELFF.

With respect to this clone: This sample includes further DNA sequences coding for the same CDR3. The V call is TRBV27, the J call TRBJ2-1; D is undetermined. The germline V gene encodes CDR1 MNHEY and CDR2 SMNVEV (reference sequence). The CDR3 spans 11 residues. The V end lost 5 bases, the J end lost 4 bases, and 3 bases lay between the germline ends. This CDR3 reads CASSVYNEQFF. The CDR3, as DNA: TGTGCCAGCAGTGTTTACAATGAGCAGTTCTTC.

The rearrangement uses TRBV6-1 and TRBJ2-7; the D is unclear. The ends were cut back, 0 bases at V and 12 bases at J, with 12 bases in the middle. The CDR3 totals 12 residues. In germline, CDR1 is MNHNS, CDR2 SASEGT. The CDR3 spells CASSEALGKGYF. CDR3 nucleotides: TGTGCCAGCAGTGAAGCGCTCGGAAAGGGGTACTTC.

The V and J genes are TRBV6-1 and TRBJ2-7; 8 nucleotides match TRBD2. V trimming: 7 bases; J trimming: 7 bases; junction bases outside the gene matches: 15. The CDR3 extends over 15 amino acids. CDR1 is MNHNS, CDR2 SASEGT, per germline. CDR3 sequence: CASTLSPGLVGEQYF. CDR3 nucleotide sequence: TGTGCCAGCACCTTAAGCCCGGGACTAGTGGGGGAGCAGTACTTC.

The chain uses TRBV6-5 and TRBJ2-7; D gene ambiguous. The CDR3 is 12 residues long. Germline values: CDR1 MNHEY, CDR2 SVGAGI. V shed 2 bases and J shed 2 bases, with 4 bases lying between them. The CDR3 protein is CASSYGPYEQYF. The CDR3, as DNA: TGTGCCAGCAGTTACGGTCCCTACGAGCAGTACTTC.

V is TRBV7-9 and J is TRBJ2-7; 8 positions agree with TRBD1. The CDR3 contains 15 residues. Per germline, CDR1 SEHNR and CDR2 FQNEAQ (reference sequence). J gave up 7 bases and V 0 bases, and 8 bases lay outside the gene matches. The CDR3 reads CASSLAQGARGEQYF. In nucleotides, the CDR3 is TGTGCCAGCAGCTTAGCGCAGGGGGCCCGGGGTGAGCAGTACTTC.

The J gene is TRBJ2-7, the V gene TRBV28; 7 nucleotides match TRBD1. Germline assignment: CDR1 MDHEN and CDR2 SYDVKM. CDR3 size: 16 residues. The J segment lost 2 bases and the V segment lost 4 bases, leaving 11 bases of the junction unmatched. CDR3 sequence: CASSYLDRAPTYEQYF. CDR3 in DNA: TGTGCCAGCAGTTATCTAGACAGGGCTCCCACCTACGAGCAGTACTTC.

The rearrangement uses TRBV30 and TRBJ2-1; 8 bases align to TRBD2. Germline assignment: CDR1 GTSNPN and CDR2 SVGIG (reference sequence). The CDR3 loop spans 16 amino acids. V gave up 6 bases and J gave up 8 bases; unmatched junction bases: 18. The CDR3 nucleotides are TGTGCCTGTCTGCTCGGGTGGACTAGCAGTTCAGATGAGCAGTTCTTC. This encodes CACLLGWTSSSDEQFF.

V is TRBV27 and J is TRBJ1-1; D unclear. With 7 bases removed from V and 1 base from J, the gap between germline ends came to 10 bases. Germline CDR1 and CDR2: MNHEY and SMNVEV (reference sequence). The CDR3 runs 13 residues. Written as DNA, the CDR3 is TGTGCCAGCAAGGCCGGGGAGAACACTGAAGCTTTCTTT. It codes for CASKAGENTEAFF.

The chain links TRBV9 to TRBJ1-1, with D possibly being TRBD1 (5 bases). CDR1 is SGDLS, CDR2 YYNGEE, per germline. V lost 4 bases and J 3 bases, leaving 16 bases between the germline ends. The CDR3 loop spans 15 amino acids. The CDR3 DNA reads as TGTGCCAGCAGCTTCAGACAGCCCCGGGACACTGAAGCTTTCTTT. It encodes CASSFRQPRDTEAFF. The full variable domain, completed using reference TRBV9 and TRBJ1-1, is DSGVTQTPKHLITATGQRVTLRCSPRSGDLSVYWYQQSLDQGLQFLIQYYNGEERAKGNILERFSAQQFPDLHSELNLSSLELGDSALYFCASSFRQPRDTEAFFGQGTRLTVV.

The chain carries TRBV15 and TRBJ2-7, with 12 positions matching TRBD2. Trimming took 2 bases from V and 0 from J; bases not matched to a gene: 2. Germline values: CDR1 LNHNV, CDR2 YYDKDF (reference sequence). The CDR3 consists of 16 residues. CDR3 bases: TGTGCCACCAGCAGACTAGCGGGAGGGCCCTCCTACGAGCAGTACTTC. Protein: CATSRLAGGPSYEQYF.

This chain joins TRBV15 and TRBJ2-1; D may be TRBD2 (6 bases). V lost 3 bases, J lost 8 bases, and 11 bases lay in between. The germline CDR1 and CDR2 sequences are LNHNV and YYDKDF (reference sequence). The CDR3 is 13 amino acids. The CDR3 region is CATSRKGGDEQFF. In nucleotides, the CDR3 is TGTGCCACCAGCAGGAAAGGAGGGGATGAGCAGTTCTTC. Looking up the rest from reference TRBV15 and TRBJ2-1 gives the full variable domain: DAMVIQNPRYQVTQFGKPVTLSCSQTLNHNVMYWYQQKSSQAPKLLFHYYDKDFNNEADTPDNFQSRRPNTSFCFLDIRSPGLGDTAMYLCATSRKGGDEQFFGPGTRLTVL.

The genes are TRBV6-6 and TRBJ1-2; D call uncertain. CDR3 size: 14 residues. Trimming shortened V by 0 bases and J by 2 bases, and 7 bases separated the two germline ends. CDR1 and CDR2 from the germline V gene are MNHNY and SVGAGI (reference sequence). For the CDR3, the DNA is TGTGCCAGCAGTTACTCTGGACCCAACTATGGCTACACCTTC. Translating it yields CASSYSGPNYGYTF.

The chain is built from TRBV10-1 and TRBJ1-2; TRBD1 matches 8 bases. CDR1 is WNHNN and CDR2 is SYGVQD in the germline V gene (reference sequence). This CDR3 is built from 12 residues. J was trimmed by 4 bases and V by 9 bases; bases with no gene match: 4. CDR3 amino acids: CARTGDFYGYTF. CDR3 DNA: TGCGCCAGGACAGGGGACTTCTATGGCTACACCTTC.

The chain carries TRBV9 and TRBJ2-3; the D gene could be TRBD1 or TRBD2 (6 bases each). The germline V gene encodes CDR1 SGDLS and CDR2 YYNGEE. Deletions cut 3 bases from V and 3 bases from J, with 20 bases between. This CDR3 contains 17 residues. The CDR3 loop is CASSERGTLRNTDTQYF. In nucleotides, the CDR3 is TGTGCCAGCAGCGAGAGGGGGACTCTTCGAAATACAGATACGCAGTATTTT.